This TCR beta chain was identified in a study of Graves' ophthalmopathy and Graves' hyperthyroidism. About this clonotype itself: The junction shows a germline mismatch at one end, possibly a read error.

Amplified TCR beta CDR3 regions were obtained using RNA transcripts as template. Second-round multiplex PCR followed a first-round RT-PCR using HTBI primers. TCRdb reprocessed the multiplex PCR reads via MiXCR and lists one record per CDR3 protein. Among roughly 480,000 distinct CDR3 sequences listed, around 14% were seen once. Patients were diagnosed from clinical symptoms, serum thyroxine, TRAb, thyroid ultrasound and orbital computed tomography. Per germline, CDR1 PRHDT and CDR2 FYEKMQ (reference sequence). This CDR3 region has 14 residues. The origin of this receptor is a woman between 25 and 40 years old with Graves' ophthalmopathy. This sequence joins TRBV13 and TRBJ1-1; D not certain. The sequenced material came from blood. The CDR3 sequence is CASSEGIENTDAFF. Here the CDR3 DNA reads TGTGCCAGCAGCGAAGGGATAGAGAACACTGATGCTTTCTTT.